The rows below give T cell receptor beta chains drawn from one sample of a study of shared clonotypes between healthy human individuals. Measured with immunoSEQ multiplex PCR; TCRdb has only the in-frame clones, and not every one. Counted here are around 2.5 million clones, approximately 93% occurring once; the ten biggest clones make up roughly 0.36%. The sequenced sample consisted of naive CD4+ T cells from PBMCs. The receptors stem from a young man in good health. Some clones in this sample may be carry-over from other donors' samples. The CDR3 runs from the conserved cysteine through the conserved F or W. A D gene is named only where the DNA matches it firmly. Size is stated for part of the rows, as once, few or many counts, or as a class when the clone is expanded.

v_call: TRBV5-1
j_call: TRBJ1-2
d_call: NA
clone_size: NA
cdr3_aa: CASSHDSLYGYTF
cdr3_nt: TGCGCCAGCAGCCACGACAGCCTTTATGGCTACACCTTC

v_call: TRBV29-1
j_call: TRBJ2-5
d_call: NA
clone_size: NA
cdr3_aa: CSAIGDGQETQYF
cdr3_nt: TGCAGCGCGATCGGGGACGGCCAAGAGACCCAGTACTTC

v_call: TRBV28
j_call: TRBJ2-7
d_call: NA
clone_size: NA
cdr3_aa: CASSLYRSHRHEQYF
cdr3_nt: TGTGCCAGCAGTTTATACCGCTCCCATCGCCACGAGCAGTACTTC

v_call: TRBV5-1
j_call: TRBJ2-5
d_call: NA
clone_size: NA
cdr3_aa: CASSLDPKAKTQYF
cdr3_nt: TGCGCCAGCAGCTTGGATCCGAAGGCCAAGACCCAGTACTTC

v_call: TRBV28
j_call: TRBJ2-5
d_call: NA
clone_size: NA
cdr3_aa: CAYGVKETQYF
cdr3_nt: TGTGCCTACGGGGTTAAAGAGACCCAGTACTTC

v_call: TRBV7-9
j_call: TRBJ1-2
d_call: NA
clone_size: once
cdr3_aa: CPTRQITNYGYTF
cdr3_nt: TGTCCCACGAGGCAGATAACTAACTATGGCTACACCTTC

v_call: TRBV5-3
j_call: TRBJ1-5
d_call: TRBD1
clone_size: NA
cdr3_aa: CARSSPGQGRDQPQHF
cdr3_nt: TGTGCCAGAAGCTCGCCTGGACAGGGGCGGGATCAGCCCCAGCATTTT

v_call: TRBV12-5
j_call: TRBJ1-1
d_call: NA
clone_size: once
cdr3_aa: CASGSSLQGNTEAFF
cdr3_nt: TGTGCTAGTGGTTCCTCCTTACAGGGGAACACTGAAGCTTTCTTT

v_call: TRBV28
j_call: TRBJ2-7
d_call: NA
clone_size: NA
cdr3_aa: CASSLSSEQYF
cdr3_nt: TGTGCCAGCAGTTTAAGCAGCGAGCAGTACTTC

v_call: TRBV27
j_call: TRBJ1-2
d_call: TRBD1
clone_size: once
cdr3_aa: CASSRYTGQGVSNYGYTF
cdr3_nt: TGTGCCAGCAGTCGATACACGGGACAGGGGGTATCTAACTATGGCTACACCTTC

v_call: TRBV27
j_call: TRBJ2-1
d_call: NA
clone_size: NA
cdr3_aa: CASSFVGSRGEQFF
cdr3_nt: TGTGCCAGCAGTTTTGTGGGGAGTAGAGGGGAGCAGTTCTTC

v_call: TRBV7-3
j_call: TRBJ2-7
d_call: NA
clone_size: NA
cdr3_aa: CASSPQLGVGEQYF
cdr3_nt: TGTGCCAGCAGCCCCCAACTTGGCGTGGGCGAGCAGTACTTC

v_call: TRBV2
j_call: TRBJ1-2
d_call: NA
clone_size: NA
cdr3_aa: CASSEAQGRGYTF
cdr3_nt: TGTGCCAGCAGTGAAGCACAGGGAAGGGGCTACACCTTC

v_call: TRBV10-3
j_call: TRBJ2-7
d_call: NA
clone_size: NA
cdr3_aa: CAIRPGPGAEQYF
cdr3_nt: TGTGCCATCAGGCCGGGACCGGGGGCCGAGCAGTACTTC

v_call: TRBV7-2
j_call: TRBJ2-6
d_call: NA
clone_size: NA
cdr3_aa: CASSLGFRVSGANVLTF
cdr3_nt: TGTGCCAGCAGCTTAGGTTTTAGAGTCTCTGGGGCCAACGTCCTGACTTTC

v_call: TRBV9
j_call: TRBJ2-7
d_call: NA
clone_size: NA
cdr3_aa: CASSVAGTHSYEQYF
cdr3_nt: TGTGCCAGCAGCGTAGCTGGGACCCACTCCTACGAGCAGTACTTC

v_call: TRBV9
j_call: TRBJ1-1
d_call: NA
clone_size: NA
cdr3_aa: CASSVLSGSRSEAFF
cdr3_nt: TGTGCCAGCAGCGTCCTCTCGGGATCTAGGTCTGAAGCTTTCTTT

v_call: TRBV10-3
j_call: TRBJ2-7
d_call: NA
clone_size: NA
cdr3_aa: CAISESLGRGEYEQYF
cdr3_nt: TGTGCCATCAGTGAGTCCTTAGGCAGGGGCGAGTACGAGCAGTACTTC

v_call: TRBV6-6
j_call: TRBJ1-4
d_call: NA
clone_size: NA
cdr3_aa: CASSPRGGGNEKLFF
cdr3_nt: TGTGCCAGCAGCCCTCGGGGTGGCGGTAATGAAAAACTGTTTTTT

v_call: TRBV7-2
j_call: TRBJ1-2
d_call: NA
clone_size: NA
cdr3_aa: CASSSPRDGYTF
cdr3_nt: TGTGCCAGCAGCTCTCCACGAGATGGCTACACCTTC

v_call: TRBV6-9
j_call: TRBJ1-6
d_call: NA
clone_size: NA
cdr3_aa: CASAPDRFSPLHF
cdr3_nt: TGTGCCAGCGCCCCGGATCGCTTTTCACCCCTCCACTTT

v_call: TRBV28
j_call: TRBJ2-7
d_call: TRBD1
clone_size: once
cdr3_aa: CASEPGQGSPYEQYF
cdr3_nt: TGTGCCAGCGAACCGGGACAGGGGAGCCCCTACGAGCAGTACTTC

v_call: TRBV28
j_call: TRBJ1-1
d_call: NA
clone_size: NA
cdr3_aa: CASSFPEWNTEAFF
cdr3_nt: TGTGCCAGCAGTTTCCCAGAGTGGAACACTGAAGCTTTCTTT

v_call: TRBV5-1
j_call: TRBJ2-7
d_call: TRBD2
clone_size: NA
cdr3_aa: CASRSLAGGGTEQYF
cdr3_nt: TGCGCCAGCAGATCGCTAGCGGGGGGCGGGACCGAGCAGTACTTC

v_call: TRBV7-2
j_call: TRBJ2-3
d_call: NA
clone_size: NA
cdr3_aa: CASSWAGADTQYF
cdr3_nt: TGTGCCAGCAGCTGGGCAGGGGCAGATACGCAGTATTTT

v_call: TRBV27
j_call: TRBJ1-4
d_call: TRBD1
clone_size: NA
cdr3_aa: CASSWRGRGLTNEKLFF
cdr3_nt: TGTGCCAGCAGTTGGAGGGGCAGGGGGCTCACTAATGAAAAACTGTTTTTT

v_call: TRBV18
j_call: TRBJ2-1
d_call: TRBD1
clone_size: NA
cdr3_aa: CASSPGQGAIGAYNEQFF
cdr3_nt: TGTGCCAGCTCACCGGGACAGGGGGCGATAGGCGCCTACAATGAGCAGTTCTTC

v_call: TRBV28
j_call: TRBJ2-1
d_call: NA
clone_size: once
cdr3_aa: CASKGGGGYGNEQFF
cdr3_nt: TGTGCCAGCAAAGGAGGAGGGGGCTACGGGAATGAGCAGTTCTTC